What follows is one T cell receptor beta chain and its context. Antigen unknown. The time point is: cycle 4 day 1 (C4D1), after 6 weeks of nivolumab. Each of the patients experienced relapse following autologous stem cell transplantation, and their brentuximab vedotin exposure differed. This sample was included in a study of PD-1 blockade in classical Hodgkin lymphoma. General study results and limits: At C4D1, TCR diversity had climbed significantly for CD4+ cells, though not for CD8+ cells. The study reported lower baseline TCR diversity in newly diagnosed patients than in healthy donors.

In germline, CDR1 is MNHEY, CDR2 SVGAGI. There are 15 residues in the CDR3. The V segment lost 5 bases and the J segment 6 bases; nucleotides outside the gene matches: 4. Clones were read by immunoSEQ multiplex PCR, and TCRdb kept only the in-frame ones, dropping some. Among thousands of clones, around 88% were seen once, and the ten largest hold 42%. The source was peripheral blood mononuclear cells (PBMCs), collected before the fourth cycle of nivolumab. The TCR originated in a human donor with classical Hodgkin lymphoma. J is TRBJ2-2 and V is TRBV6-5, with 12 bases matching TRBD1. CDR3 region: CASSTGTGGPGELFF. CDR3 bases: TGTGCCAGCAGTACAGGGACAGGGGGCCCCGGGGAGCTGTTTTTT.